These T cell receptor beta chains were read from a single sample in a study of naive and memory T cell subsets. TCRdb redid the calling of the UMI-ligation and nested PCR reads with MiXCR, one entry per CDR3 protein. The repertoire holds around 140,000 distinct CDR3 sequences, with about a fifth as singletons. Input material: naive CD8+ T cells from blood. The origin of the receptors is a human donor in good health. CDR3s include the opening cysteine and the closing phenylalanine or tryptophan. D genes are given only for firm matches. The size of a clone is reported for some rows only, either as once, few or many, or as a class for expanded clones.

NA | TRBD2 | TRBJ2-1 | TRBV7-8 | CASSLVAGGPWGEQFF | TGTGCCAGCAGCTTAGTAGCGGGAGGGCCTTGGGGTGAGCAGTTCTTC
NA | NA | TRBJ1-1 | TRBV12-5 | CASGLYDETEAFF | TGTGCTAGTGGTTTGTACGACGAAACTGAAGCTTTCTTT
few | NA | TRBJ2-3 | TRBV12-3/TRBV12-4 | CASSPRSGPNTDTQYF | TGTGCCAGCAGCCCCAGGAGCGGGCCCAACACAGATACGCAGTATTTT
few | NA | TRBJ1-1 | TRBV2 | CASSESAAWNTEAFF | TGTGCCAGCAGTGAATCGGCAGCCTGGAACACTGAAGCTTTCTTT
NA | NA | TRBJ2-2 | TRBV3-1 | CASRQPEPDTGELFF | TGTGCCAGCCGACAACCGGAGCCTGACACCGGGGAGCTGTTTTTT
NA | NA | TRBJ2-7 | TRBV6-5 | CASSPNGGYEMVYEQYF | TGTGCCAGCAGTCCAAACGGAGGATACGAAATGGTCTACGAGCAGTACTTC
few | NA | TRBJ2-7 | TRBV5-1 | CASSFGQPYEQYF | TGCGCCAGCAGCTTTGGCCAGCCCTACGAGCAGTACTTC
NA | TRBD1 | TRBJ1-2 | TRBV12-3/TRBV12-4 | CALLGQGRGYTF | TGTGCCCTGCTGGGACAGGGGCGAGGCTACACCTTC
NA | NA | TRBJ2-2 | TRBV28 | CASTRTTATGELFF | TGTGCCAGCACCAGGACTACCGCCACCGGGGAGCTGTTTTTT
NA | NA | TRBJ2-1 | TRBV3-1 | CASSKSRFSYNEQFF | TGTGCCAGCAGCAAGTCGCGGTTTTCCTACAATGAGCAGTTCTTC
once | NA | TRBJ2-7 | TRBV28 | CASSLQHEQYF | TGTGCCAGCAGTTTGCAGCACGAGCAGTACTTC
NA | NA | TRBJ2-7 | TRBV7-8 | CASSLEGWNAPGYEQYF | TGTGCCAGCAGCTTGGAAGGGTGGAACGCACCGGGCTACGAGCAGTACTTC
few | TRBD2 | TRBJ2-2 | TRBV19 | CASRTSGRAGELFF | TGTGCCAGCCGGACTAGCGGGAGGGCCGGGGAGCTGTTTTTT
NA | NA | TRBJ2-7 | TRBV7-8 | CASSYRDLESYEQYF | TGTGCCAGCAGCTACCGGGACCTAGAGTCGTACGAGCAGTACTTC
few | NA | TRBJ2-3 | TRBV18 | CASSPGQLTDTQYF | TGTGCCAGCTCACCGGGACAACTCACAGATACGCAGTATTTT
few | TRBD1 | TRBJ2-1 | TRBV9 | CASSGTGASPFF | TGTGCCAGCAGCGGGACAGGGGCCTCGCCGTTCTTC
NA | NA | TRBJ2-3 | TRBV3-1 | CASSQDWRHTQYF | TGTGCCAGCAGCCAAGATTGGAGACATACGCAGTATTTT
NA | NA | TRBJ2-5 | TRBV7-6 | CASSIRSRAYQETQYF | TGTGCCAGCAGCATCCGGAGCAGGGCGTACCAAGAGACCCAGTACTTC
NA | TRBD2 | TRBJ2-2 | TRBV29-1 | CSVEGRAPGELFF | TGCAGCGTTGAGGGGAGGGCCCCCGGGGAGCTGTTTTTT
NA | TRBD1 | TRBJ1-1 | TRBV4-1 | CASSPYRQGKTEAFF | TGCGCCAGCAGCCCTTACCGACAGGGGAAAACTGAAGCTTTCTTT
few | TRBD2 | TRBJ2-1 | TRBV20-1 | CSARGLAGGSSYNEQFF | TGCAGTGCTAGGGGACTAGCGGGAGGGAGCTCCTACAATGAGCAGTTCTTC
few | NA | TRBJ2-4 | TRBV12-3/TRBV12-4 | CASSRDGIAKNIQYF | TGTGCCAGCTCGCGGGACGGTATAGCCAAAAACATTCAGTACTTC
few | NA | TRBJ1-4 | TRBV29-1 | CSVELQDNEKLFF | TGCAGCGTTGAATTACAAGATAATGAAAAACTGTTTTTT
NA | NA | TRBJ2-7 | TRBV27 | CASSLGPGWAEQYF | TGTGCCAGCAGTTTAGGGCCGGGATGGGCCGAGCAGTACTTC
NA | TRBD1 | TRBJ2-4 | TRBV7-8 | CASSATGDENIQYF | TGTGCCAGCAGCGCTACAGGGGACGAAAACATTCAGTACTTC
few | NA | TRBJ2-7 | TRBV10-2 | CASSADPSYEQYF | TGCGCCAGCAGCGCCGATCCTTCCTACGAGCAGTACTTC
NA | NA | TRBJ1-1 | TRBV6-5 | CASSYSDGDTEAFF | TGTGCCAGCAGTTACTCTGACGGAGACACTGAAGCTTTCTTT